Listed below are T cell receptor beta chains from one sample, sequenced in a study of shared clonotypes between healthy human individuals. Measured with immunoSEQ multiplex PCR; TCRdb has only the in-frame clones, and not every one. The table records approximately 2,200,000 clones, around 93% of them present only once. What was sequenced was naive CD8+ T cells from PBMCs. Source of these receptors: a man between 18 and 29 years old in good health. Some clones in this sample may be carry-over from other donors' samples. CDR3s include the opening cysteine and the closing phenylalanine or tryptophan. D genes are given only for firm matches.

D gene | J gene | V gene | CDR3 DNA | CDR3 protein
- | TRBJ2-7 | TRBV4-2 | TGTGCCAGCAGCCAAGCAATCACCTACGAGCAGTACTTC | CASSQAITYEQYF
- | TRBJ1-2 | TRBV2 | TGTGCCAGCAGTGAGGTGGTAGAGGACTATGGCTACACCTTC | CASSEVVEDYGYTF
- | TRBJ2-7 | TRBV21-1 | TGTGCCAGCAGCAAAGCGTCGAGCAGACTCTCCTACGAGCAGTACTTC | CASSKASSRLSYEQYF
TRBD2 | TRBJ2-5 | TRBV6-1 | TGTGCCAGCAGCCCGGGACTAGACCAAGAGACCCAGTACTTC | CASSPGLDQETQYF
- | TRBJ1-4 | TRBV2 | TGTGCCAGCAGTGAATGGGGGGCGCGTGAAAAACTGTTTTTT | CASSEWGAREKLFF
TRBD2 | TRBJ2-7 | TRBV27 | TGTGCCAGCAGTTTCGCTAGCGGGAGAACCGTGCAGTACTTC | CASSFASGRTVQYF
- | TRBJ2-5 | TRBV5-1 | TGCGCCAGCAGCTTGGCCCCCGGGACGGTCATGGTTCAAGAGACCCAGTACTTC | CASSLAPGTVMVQETQYF
- | TRBJ2-7 | TRBV10-1 | TGCGCCAGCAGTGAGTCCTACGAGCAGTACTTC | CASSESYEQYF
TRBD2 | TRBJ2-1 | TRBV4-3 | TGCGCCAGCAGCCAAGATGCGGCTAGCGGGAGTACTGAGCAGTTCTTC | CASSQDAASGSTEQFF
- | TRBJ1-4 | TRBV19 | TGTGCCAGTAGTACGCAGGGGTGGATTGATGAAAAACTGTTTTTT | CASSTQGWIDEKLFF
- | TRBJ2-2 | TRBV11-3 | TGTGCCAGCAGCTTATGGAGCGGTGAGAACACCGGGGAGCTGTTTTTT | CASSLWSGENTGELFF
- | TRBJ2-3 | TRBV28 | TGTGCCAGCAGCCCCCACCGGGAGTATACGCAGTATTTT | CASSPHREYTQYF
- | TRBJ2-7 | TRBV9 | TGTGCCAGCAGCGTAGGAGACACCCCCTACGAGCAGTACTTC | CASSVGDTPYEQYF
TRBD1 | TRBJ2-7 | TRBV18 | TGTGCCAGCTCCCCGTGGACAGGGGAGACCTACGAGCAGTACTTC | CASSPWTGETYEQYF
- | TRBJ2-7 | TRBV5-1 | TGCGCCAGCAGTTCCTCGCCTACGGGCCAGTACGAGCAGTACTTC | CASSSSPTGQYEQYF
- | TRBJ2-7 | TRBV5-6 | TGTGCCAGCAGCGCCGGACTCGGCTCCTACGAGCAGTACTTC | CASSAGLGSYEQYF
TRBD2 | TRBJ2-3 | TRBV11-1 | TGTGCCAGCAGCTCAAGAAGCGGGAGGGCTATAGATACGCAGTATTTT | CASSSRSGRAIDTQYF
- | TRBJ2-1 | TRBV27 | TGTGCCAGCAGTTCTAGCGCAGAGCAGTTCTTC | CASSSSAEQFF
- | TRBJ2-3 | TRBV21-1 | TGTGCCAGCAGCAAAGTTGACCCGTCTGCCCGCACAGATACGCAGTATTTT | CASSKVDPSARTDTQYF
- | TRBJ2-2 | TRBV4-3 | TGCGCCAGCAGCCAAGATTGGGCGGATTGGAGCGGTGGGGAGCTGTTTTTT | CASSQDWADWSGGELFF
- | TRBJ1-5 | TRBV27 | TGTGCCAGCAGTTCTGTATATAGCAATCAGCCCCAGCATTTT | CASSSVYSNQPQHF
- | TRBJ1-5 | TRBV12-5 | TGTGCTAGTGGCAAAGGGGCAGCCCGAGGCAATCAGCCCCAGCATTTT | CASGKGAARGNQPQHF
TRBD1 | TRBJ2-7 | TRBV5-8 | TGTGCCAGCAGCTCAGGGGGCCCCTACGAGCAGTACTTC | CASSSGGPYEQYF
- | TRBJ1-5 | TRBV19 | TGTGCCAGTAGTATTCGGGGCAATCAGCCCCAGCATTTT | CASSIRGNQPQHF
- | TRBJ2-7 | TRBV19 | TGTGCCAGTAGTATAGATGGCGGGTCCTACGAGCAGTACTTC | CASSIDGGSYEQYF
- | TRBJ2-7 | TRBV27 | TGTGCCAGCAGTTTGCCTGGGGCAGGGAGCTTCTACGAGCAGTACTTC | CASSLPGAGSFYEQYF
- | TRBJ1-2 | TRBV12-2 | TGTGCAAGTCGCTCCCCGTCGGTCTATGGCTACACCTTC | CASRSPSVYGYTF
TRBD2 | TRBJ2-1 | TRBV27 | TGTGCCAGCAGTTTATCAAGGCTAGCGGGAGTTCATGAGCAGTTCTTC | CASSLSRLAGVHEQFF
- | TRBJ2-7 | TRBV27 | TGTGCCAGCAGTTTAAGTGGGAGCGGAAGCTACGAGCAGTACTTC | CASSLSGSGSYEQYF
- | TRBJ1-4 | TRBV6-5 | TGTGCCAGCAGTTACTCAGGGGGGGTGACTGAAAAACTGTTTTTT | CASSYSGGVTEKLFF
TRBD2 | TRBJ2-1 | TRBV7-9 | TGTGCCAGCAGCGTAAGGACTAGCGGGCCCAGCAATGAGCAGTTCTTC | CASSVRTSGPSNEQFF
TRBD1 | TRBJ1-5 | TRBV28 | TGTGCCAGCAATGAGGGACAGCGCAATCAGCCCCAGCATTTT | CASNEGQRNQPQHF
- | TRBJ1-1 | TRBV9 | TGTGCCAGCAGCGTAGGGACATCGGTCTCTGAAGCTTTCTTT | CASSVGTSVSEAFF
- | TRBJ2-7 | TRBV10-2 | TGCGCCAGCAGGGGTGCAGGGTTCGCCTACGAGCAGTACTTC | CASRGAGFAYEQYF
- | TRBJ2-1 | TRBV9 | TGTGCCAGCAGCGTAGGGTCGGCGCCCGGTCAGCAGTTCTTC | CASSVGSAPGQQFF
TRBD1 | TRBJ1-1 | TRBV27 | TGTGCCAGCAGTTTACTACCGGGACAGGGGGCCGAACGTGCGGCTTTCTTT | CASSLLPGQGAERAAFF
- | TRBJ2-5 | TRBV6-4 | TGTGCCAGCACCCTGGGTGAGACTCGGCAAGAGACCCAGTACTTC | CASTLGETRQETQYF
TRBD2 | TRBJ2-1 | TRBV10-3 | TGTGCCATCGCTAGCGGGAGCCATGAGCAGTTCTTC | CAIASGSHEQFF
TRBD1 | TRBJ1-2 | TRBV7-9 | TGTGCCAGCAGCTCCGGACAGGGACCCCTGGGCTACACCTTC | CASSSGQGPLGYTF
- | TRBJ1-2 | TRBV9 | TGTGCCAGCAGCCCGGGGGGGCGTGTATCCTATGGCTACACCTTC | CASSPGGRVSYGYTF
TRBD2 | TRBJ2-1 | TRBV6-5 | TGTGCCAGCAGTTACGGGGCGGGAGGCTCCAATGAGCAGTTCTTC | CASSYGAGGSNEQFF
- | TRBJ1-4 | TRBV7-9 | TGTGCCAGCACCTTACACAGGGCGAATGAAAAACTGTTTTTT | CASTLHRANEKLFF
TRBD2 | TRBJ2-1 | TRBV7-3 | TGTGCCAGCAGCTTAACGGGACTAGCGGGATACAATGAGCAGTTCTTC | CASSLTGLAGYNEQFF
TRBD2 | TRBJ2-1 | TRBV27 | TGTGCCAGCAGTGTCGACCTTAGCGGGCCCTCCTACAATGAGCAGTTCTTC | CASSVDLSGPSYNEQFF
- | TRBJ1-3 | TRBV7-9 | TGTGCCAGCAGCTCCGCTAATGGAAACACCATATATTTT | CASSSANGNTIYF
- | TRBJ2-7 | TRBV4-3 | TGCGCCAGCAGCCAAAGCCGGGAACCTTACTACGAGCAGTACTTC | CASSQSREPYYEQYF
TRBD2 | TRBJ2-1 | TRBV9 | TGTGCCAGCAGCGTAGAGCCGCGACTAGCGGCCAATGAGCAGTTCTTC | CASSVEPRLAANEQFF